Sequencing of this T cell receptor beta chain was carried out in a study of blood T cell repertoires in COVID-19. Per the germline V gene, CDR1 is SGHDT and CDR2 is YYEEEE. Trimming removed 0 bases at V and 5 bases at J, with 14 bases between. The CDR3 has 15 residues. Here immunoSEQ multiplex PCR was the method, and the copy in TCRdb shows in-frame clones only, minus some. The table shows under 250,000 clones, with roughly 90% occurring only once. Sequencing used peripheral blood. This receptor was taken from a man aged 60 to 69 who had recovered from COVID-19. The chain recombines TRBV5-6 with TRBJ1-2; no clear D gene. The CDR3 nucleotides read TGTGCCAGCAGCTTGGCCATGGCAGAGGATTATGGCTACACCTTC. Translated: CASSLAMAEDYGYTF.